Sequencing of this T cell receptor beta chain was carried out in a study of T cells after yellow fever vaccination. Study-level background: Sorting by CD3, CD45RA, CCR7 and CD95 gave EM, EMRA, CM and Tscm subsets.

Study observations and caveats: Abundant clonotypes from the bulk population could have been carried over as contaminants into FACS-sorted repertoires. Re-detected after boosting: most primary clones, 96% of CD4 and 88% of CD8.

This clonotype was observed many times. TCRdb re-called the 5' RACE reads with MiXCR, one entry per CDR3 protein. The sample contains tens of thousands of distinct CDR3 sequences, less than 8% of which appear only once. The V end was cut by 2 bases, the J end by 4 bases, with 6 bases between. The CDR3 has 13 residues. Germline CDR1 LGHDT, CDR2 YNNKEL (reference sequence). The sample was PBMCs, either bulk or a sorted T-cell subset (CD4+, CD8+, memory, or dextramer-sorted; not recorded which), taken on the day of the first yellow fever vaccination. The receptor's source is a man between 18 and 35 years old who received the YFV17D yellow fever vaccine. The genes are TRBV3-1 and TRBJ1-5, with D unclear. As DNA, the CDR3 is TGTGCCAGCAGCCAAAATAGAAATCAGCCCCAGCATTTT. Protein sequence: CASSQNRNQPQHF.